The clone carrying this T cell receptor (beta chain) was counted many times. Its antigen is not identified. Exclusions: uncontrolled infection, other autoimmune disease, pregnancy, lactation. This sample is part of a study of T cells in Graves' hyperthyroidism and ophthalmopathy. Study-wide points: Separation of ophthalmopathy from stable hyperthyroidism was achieved by a 13 V-J model. The model made its ophthalmopathy prediction, and onset followed a median 6.5 months later. Blood also carried most thyroid clonotypes expanded above 0.001.

Authors of the study amplified TCR beta CDR3 regions from RNA transcripts. During a first-round RT-PCR of the TCR CDR3, the HTBI primer set was used. Each CDR3 protein is one row after TCRdb ran MiXCR on the multiplex PCR reads. The repertoire holds a few hundred thousand distinct CDR3 sequences, about 15% seen once, with about a sixth in the top ten. Germline-derived CDR1 and CDR2 are SGHRS and YFSETQ. The CDR3 loop spans 14 amino acids. The V and J ends lost 2 bases and 1 base respectively, with 9 bases between them. The sample consisted of blood. The chain has TRBV5-1 and TRBJ1-1, with D perhaps TRBD1 (6 bases). The origin of this receptor is a woman aged 18-29 years with Graves' hyperthyroidism. CDR3 sequence reads: CASSFTQGNTEAFF. As DNA, the CDR3 is TGCGCCAGCAGCTTTACACAGGGGAACACTGAAGCTTTCTTT. Looking up the rest from reference TRBV5-1 and TRBJ1-1 gives the full variable domain: KAGVTQTPRYLIKTRGQQVTLSCSPISGHRSVSWYQQTPGQGLQFLFEYFSETQRNKGNFPGRFSGRQFSNSRSEMNVSTLELGDSALYLCASSFTQGNTEAFFGQGTRLTVV.